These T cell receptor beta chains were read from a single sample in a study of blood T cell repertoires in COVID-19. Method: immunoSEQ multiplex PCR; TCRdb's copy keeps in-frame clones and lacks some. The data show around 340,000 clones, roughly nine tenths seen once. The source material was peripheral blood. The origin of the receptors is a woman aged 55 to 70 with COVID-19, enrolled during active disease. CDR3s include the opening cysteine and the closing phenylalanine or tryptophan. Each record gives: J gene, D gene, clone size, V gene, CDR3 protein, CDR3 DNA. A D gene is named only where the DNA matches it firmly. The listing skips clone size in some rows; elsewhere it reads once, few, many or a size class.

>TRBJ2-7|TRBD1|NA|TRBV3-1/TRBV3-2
CASSPRQGVYEQYF
TGTGCCAGCAGCCCCCGACAGGGAGTCTACGAGCAGTACTTC
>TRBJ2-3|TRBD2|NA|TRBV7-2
CASSLVPSGGVDTQYF
TGTGCCAGCAGCTTAGTCCCTAGCGGGGGGGTAGATACGCAGTATTTT
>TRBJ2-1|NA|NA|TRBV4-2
CASSQAQGVDNEQFF
TGTGCCAGCAGCCAAGCACAGGGCGTCGACAATGAGCAGTTCTTC
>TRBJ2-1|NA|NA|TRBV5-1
CASSLVVGSNEQFF
TGCGCCAGCAGCTTGGTCGTAGGGAGCAATGAGCAGTTCTTC
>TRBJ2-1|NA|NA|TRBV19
CATTGISDSYNEQFF
TGTGCCACAACAGGGATTTCTGACTCCTACAATGAGCAGTTCTTC
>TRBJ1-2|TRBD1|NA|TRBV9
CASSARGQGLGRSGYTF
TGTGCCAGCAGCGCAAGAGGACAGGGTCTGGGGCGGAGTGGCTACACCTTC
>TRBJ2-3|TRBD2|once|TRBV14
CASSRWGTNTDTQYF
TGTGCCAGCAGCCGGTGGGGGACTAACACAGATACGCAGTATTTT
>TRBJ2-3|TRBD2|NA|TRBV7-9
CASSRLISGGRDTQYF
TGTGCCAGCAGCCGCTTAATTAGCGGGGGAAGGGATACGCAGTATTTT
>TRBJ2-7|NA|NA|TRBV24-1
CATQNRVGEQYF
TGTGCCACCCAAAACAGGGTAGGAGAGCAGTACTTC
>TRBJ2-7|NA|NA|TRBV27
CASRSGGRQTRQYF
TGTGCCAGCCGTTCGGGGGGCCGACAGACGCGGCAGTACTTC
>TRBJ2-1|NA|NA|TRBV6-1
CASSETTRHNEQFF
TGTGCCAGCAGTGAAACGACTAGACACAATGAGCAGTTCTTC
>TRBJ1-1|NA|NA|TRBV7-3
CASSLTYTEAFF
TGTGCCAGCAGCTTAACCTACACTGAAGCTTTCTTT
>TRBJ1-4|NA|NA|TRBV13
CASSATSGGDEKLFF
TGTGCCAGCAGCGCCACCTCCGGAGGAGATGAAAAACTGTTTTTT
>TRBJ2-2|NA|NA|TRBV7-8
CASSLVPGHINTGELFF
TGTGCCAGCAGCTTAGTTCCGGGACATATAAACACCGGGGAGCTGTTTTTT
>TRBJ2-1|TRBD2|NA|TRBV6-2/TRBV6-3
CASSYGLAGGPRDNEQFF
TGTGCCAGCAGTTATGGGCTAGCGGGGGGCCCGCGTGACAATGAGCAGTTCTTC
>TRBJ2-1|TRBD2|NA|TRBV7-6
CASSLGLAGVYNEQFF
TGTGCCAGCAGCTTAGGGCTAGCGGGGGTCTACAATGAGCAGTTCTTC
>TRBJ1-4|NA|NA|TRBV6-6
CASSSRDGGADEKLFF
TGTGCCAGCAGTTCCCGGGACGGGGGAGCGGATGAAAAACTGTTTTTT
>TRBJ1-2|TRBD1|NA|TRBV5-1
CASSGQTRDRGNGYTF
TGCGCCAGCAGCGGCCAGACCCGGGACAGGGGGAATGGCTACACCTTC
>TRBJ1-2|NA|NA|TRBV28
CASGYSNYGYTF
TGTGCCAGCGGCTACAGTAACTATGGCTACACCTTC
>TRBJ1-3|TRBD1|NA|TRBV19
CASSIDSGGWGNTIYF
TGTGCCAGTAGTATAGATTCAGGGGGGTGGGGAAACACCATATATTTT
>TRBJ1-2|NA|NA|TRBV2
CASRRNRVSDGYTF
TGTGCCAGCAGGAGGAACAGGGTTTCGGATGGCTACACCTTC
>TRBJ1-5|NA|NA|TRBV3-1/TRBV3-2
CASSQGDINQPQHF
TGTGCCAGCAGCCAAGGGGACATCAATCAGCCCCAGCATTTT
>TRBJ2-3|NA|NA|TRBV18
CASSPGTDTQYF
TGTGCCAGCTCACCCGGCACAGATACGCAGTATTTT
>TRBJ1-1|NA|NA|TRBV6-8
CASSYSIVNGTEAFF
TGTGCCAGCAGTTACTCGATAGTAAACGGCACTGAAGCTTTCTTT
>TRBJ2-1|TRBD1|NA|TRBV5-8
CASSLDRVLNNEQFF
TGTGCCAGCAGCTTAGACAGGGTTTTGAACAATGAGCAGTTCTTC